A selection of T cell receptor beta chains follows, all from one sample in a study of blood T cells in healthy people across ages. TCRdb re-analysed the 5' RACE reads in MiXCR, keeping a single row per CDR3 protein. The sample yields under 1,100,000 distinct CDR3 sequences, under 30% seen once. These records were also assigned to another study, of T cells of mothers and their children.

The source material was blood. These TCRs come from a girl between 2 and 10 years old in good health. CDR3s include the opening cysteine and the closing phenylalanine or tryptophan. A D gene is named only where the DNA matches it firmly. Some rows have no size entry. The others give once, few or many, or a class for an expanded clone.

TRBJ2-5 | TRBV20-1 | - | 17 | - | CSARDGSAGPAGETQYF | TGCAGTGCTAGAGACGGTTCGGCGGGGCCCGCTGGGGAGACCCAGTACTTC
TRBJ2-1 | TRBV4-2 | TRBD2 | 15 | few | CASSQDVGGFNEQFF | TGTGCCAGCAGCCAAGATGTCGGGGGGTTCAATGAGCAGTTCTTC
TRBJ2-5 | TRBV20-1 | - | 15 | few | CSARDRSYPGETQYF | TGCAGTGCTAGAGATAGGTCCTACCCGGGGGAGACCCAGTACTTC
TRBJ2-2 | TRBV7-9 | TRBD1 | 15 | few | CASSSPGQLTGELFF | TGTGCCAGCAGCTCCCCGGGACAGCTCACCGGGGAGCTGTTTTTT
TRBJ2-1 | TRBV29-1 | TRBD2 | 15 | - | CSVPSGVSSYNEQFF | TGCAGCGTGCCTAGCGGGGTAAGCTCCTACAATGAGCAGTTCTTC
TRBJ1-1 | TRBV14 | - | 15 | - | CASSPRTLTNTEAFF | TGTGCCAGCAGCCCGAGGACCCTTACGAACACTGAAGCTTTCTTT
TRBJ1-6 | TRBV2 | TRBD1 | 16 | - | CASSARTGQFNSPLHF | TGTGCCAGCAGCGCGAGGACGGGACAGTTCAATTCACCCCTCCACTTT
TRBJ2-1 | TRBV24-1 | TRBD1 | 15 | - | CATSDLVQGKNEQFF | TGTGCCACCAGTGATTTGGTACAGGGGAAGAACGAGCAGTTCTTC
TRBJ1-1 | TRBV20-1 | TRBD1 | 15 | - | CSARDSTGPNTEAFF | TGCAGTGCTAGAGATTCGACAGGGCCGAACACTGAAGCTTTCTTT
TRBJ2-3 | TRBV2 | - | 15 | few | CASTPFRGAKDTQYF | TGTGCCAGCACCCCCTTCCGGGGGGCGAAAGATACGCAGTATTTT
TRBJ2-5 | TRBV25-1 | - | 12 | - | CASRQGGEEQYF | TGTGCCAGCAGACAGGGCGGAGAAGAGCAGTACTTC
TRBJ2-3 | TRBV11-2 | TRBD2 | 17 | - | CASSLAILAGHRDTQYF | TGTGCCAGCAGCTTAGCCATACTAGCGGGGCATAGGGATACGCAGTATTTT
TRBJ2-4 | TRBV28 | - | 14 | - | CASSPTTGPNIQYF | TGTGCCAGCAGCCCCACAACAGGGCCCAACATTCAGTACTTC
TRBJ2-3 | TRBV28 | TRBD2 | 19 | - | CASCDPGLAGGDTTDTQYF | TGTGCCAGCTGCGATCCCGGGCTAGCGGGGGGCGATACCACAGATACGCAGTATTTT
TRBJ2-1 | TRBV12-3/TRBV12-4 | - | 17 | - | CASSQVPTGPSYNEQFF | TGTGCCAGCAGCCAAGTCCCGACAGGTCCGTCCTACAATGAGCAGTTCTTC
TRBJ2-5 | TRBV5-1 | - | 14 | few | CASNLPRSQETQYF | TGCGCCAGCAACCTACCACGCTCCCAAGAGACCCAGTACTTC
TRBJ1-1 | TRBV4-2 | - | 18 | few | CASSQEGGWGDLGTEAFF | TGTGCCAGCAGCCAAGAAGGTGGGTGGGGAGATTTGGGCACTGAAGCTTTCTTT
TRBJ2-3 | TRBV13 | TRBD2 | 15 | - | CASSHVVGGADTQYF | TGTGCCAGCAGCCACGTTGTGGGGGGGGCAGATACGCAGTATTTT
TRBJ2-1 | TRBV29-1 | - | 14 | - | CSVVRGTANNEQFF | TGCAGCGTTGTCCGCGGGACAGCCAACAATGAGCAGTTCTTC
TRBJ1-2 | TRBV2 | TRBD1 | 13 | few | CASQDRSNYGYTF | TGTGCCAGCCAGGACAGGTCTAACTATGGCTACACCTTC
TRBJ2-2 | TRBV29-1 | TRBD1 | 16 | once | CSASGTGLLNTGELFF | TGCAGCGCCTCGGGGACAGGGCTCCTGAACACCGGGGAGCTGTTTTTT
TRBJ2-5 | TRBV20-1 | TRBD2 | 15 | - | CSASVTSGVQETQYF | TGCAGTGCTAGTGTTACTAGCGGAGTCCAAGAGACCCAGTACTTC
TRBJ2-7 | TRBV7-3 | TRBD2 | 15 | few | CASKLLAGSSYEQYF | TGTGCCAGCAAACTTCTAGCGGGAAGCTCCTACGAGCAGTACTTC
TRBJ2-7 | TRBV4-2 | - | 13 | few | CASSQDGTREQYF | TGTGCCAGCAGTCAAGACGGGACGAGGGAGCAGTACTTC
TRBJ2-6 | TRBV7-2 | - | 15 | few | CASSLKASGANVLTF | TGTGCCAGCAGCTTAAAGGCCTCTGGGGCCAACGTCCTGACTTTC
TRBJ1-5 | TRBV6-1 | - | 12 | few | CASSDRVTAQHF | TGTGCCAGCAGTGATCGGGTTACGGCCCAGCATTTT
TRBJ2-3 | TRBV29-1 | TRBD2 | 14 | - | CSVGLAGLTDTQYF | TGCAGCGTTGGCCTAGCGGGACTCACAGATACGCAGTATTTT
TRBJ2-2 | TRBV3-1 | - | 13 | many | CASSQDPAGELFF | TGTGCCAGCAGCCAAGATCCGGCCGGGGAGCTGTTTTTT
TRBJ2-7 | TRBV2 | - | 14 | - | CASSEQGIGYEQYF | TGTGCCAGCAGCGAACAGGGAATCGGCTACGAGCAGTACTTC
TRBJ1-4 | TRBV5-1 | - | 14 | - | CASRPQIANEKLFF | TGCGCCAGCAGACCACAGATCGCTAATGAAAAACTGTTTTTT
TRBJ1-1 | TRBV7-9 | - | 14 | few | CASSFEGVGTEAFF | TGTGCCAGCAGCTTTGAGGGGGTTGGCACTGAAGCTTTCTTT
TRBJ2-2 | TRBV7-8 | - | 12 | - | CASIKGTGELFF | TGTGCCAGCATTAAGGGAACCGGGGAGCTGTTTTTT
TRBJ2-4 | TRBV20-1 | - | 15 | - | CSAREYERAKNIQYF | TGCAGTGCTAGAGAGTATGAGAGGGCCAAAAACATTCAGTACTTC
TRBJ2-1 | TRBV10-3 | - | 14 | few | CAINPTGSDNEQFF | TGTGCCATCAACCCGACTGGGAGTGACAATGAGCAGTTCTTC
TRBJ2-4 | TRBV6-5 | - | 15 | - | CASSYSSGSKNIQYF | TGTGCCAGCAGTTACTCGTCTGGGTCCAAAAACATTCAGTACTTC
TRBJ2-2 | TRBV5-1 | - | 15 | - | CASSRDTTNTGELFF | TGCGCCAGCAGCCGGGACACCACGAACACCGGGGAGCTGTTTTTT
TRBJ2-1 | TRBV2 | - | 15 | few | CASRQTGLRNNEQFF | TGTGCCAGCAGACAAACCGGACTACGGAACAATGAGCAGTTCTTC
TRBJ2-7 | TRBV7-2 | TRBD2 | 14 | - | CASSQSGSYYEQYF | TGTGCCAGCAGCCAAAGCGGGAGCTACTACGAGCAGTACTTC
TRBJ2-7 | TRBV4-1 | TRBD1 | 13 | few | CASSQVRQGKQYF | TGCGCCAGCAGCCAAGTCCGACAGGGGAAACAGTACTTC
TRBJ1-2 | TRBV4-1 | - | 16 | - | CASSQLTASPNYGYTF | TGCGCCAGCAGCCAACTGACAGCCTCTCCTAACTATGGCTACACCTTC
TRBJ2-7 | TRBV7-2 | TRBD1 | 14 | many | CASSLGGQTYEQYF | TGTGCCAGCAGCCTAGGGGGACAGACCTACGAGCAGTACTTC
TRBJ2-5 | TRBV6-2/TRBV6-3 | - | 13 | few | CASSSKTQETQYF | TGTGCCAGCAGTTCTAAGACACAAGAGACCCAGTACTTC
TRBJ2-1 | TRBV3-1 | - | 15 | few | CASSYGTPSHNEQFF | TGTGCCAGCAGCTACGGGACTCCGTCCCACAATGAGCAGTTCTTC
TRBJ2-5 | TRBV28 | - | 12 | few | CASTLGVGSQYF | TGTGCCAGCACCTTAGGCGTGGGGTCCCAGTACTTC
TRBJ1-2 | TRBV12-3/TRBV12-4 | - | 14 | few | CASSSPSGARGYTF | TGTGCCAGCAGTTCCCCTTCAGGGGCGCGTGGCTACACCTTC
TRBJ2-3 | TRBV6-2/TRBV6-3 | - | 13 | few | CASSDLLTDTQYF | TGTGCCAGCAGTGACCTCCTTACGGATACGCAGTATTTT
TRBJ2-1 | TRBV15 | - | 16 | few | CATSRGAASDKNEQFF | TGTGCCACCAGCAGAGGGGCGGCTAGCGATAAAAATGAGCAGTTCTTC
TRBJ2-3 | TRBV7-9 | - | 17 | - | CASSSRGASDGTDTQYF | TGTGCCAGCAGCTCTAGAGGGGCTAGCGATGGCACAGATACGCAGTATTTT
TRBJ2-5 | TRBV11-3 | - | 13 | few | CASSREEGETQYF | TGTGCCAGCAGCCGTGAGGAGGGGGAGACCCAGTACTTC
TRBJ2-7 | TRBV20-1 | - | 13 | - | CSVLGSTSDEQYF | TGCAGCGTTTTAGGGTCCACTTCTGACGAGCAGTACTTC
TRBJ1-4 | TRBV27 | - | 14 | few | CASSSALGPEKLFF | TGTGCCAGCAGCTCTGCTTTGGGGCCCGAAAAACTGTTTTTT
TRBJ2-7 | TRBV29-1 | TRBD2 | 13 | - | CSVYSGVTYEQYF | TGCAGCGTTTATAGCGGGGTTACCTACGAGCAGTACTTC
TRBJ2-3 | TRBV11-1 | TRBD2 | 16 | - | CASSLGLADHTDTQYF | TGTGCCAGCAGCCTGGGACTAGCGGACCACACAGATACGCAGTATTTT
TRBJ2-5 | TRBV15 | TRBD1 | 14 | few | CATSRDRYAWEQYF | TGTGCCACCAGCAGGGACAGGTACGCCTGGGAGCAGTACTTC
TRBJ1-1 | TRBV20-1 | - | 13 | - | CSASSGGNTEAFF | TGCAGTGCTAGTTCCGGGGGCAACACTGAAGCTTTCTTT
TRBJ2-4 | TRBV14 | TRBD1 | 13 | few | CASSQDRDSIQYF | TGTGCCAGCAGCCAGGACAGGGATAGCATTCAGTACTTC
TRBJ1-2 | TRBV29-1 | - | 15 | many | CSVRERRFLGDGYTF | TGCAGCGTGAGGGAACGACGGTTCCTTGGGGATGGCTACACCTTC
TRBJ2-4 | TRBV7-9 | - | 12 | - | CASSLLGRRKYF | TGTGCCAGCAGCTTATTAGGGAGGCGAAAGTACTTC
TRBJ2-7 | TRBV6-2/TRBV6-3 | - | 14 | once | CASSFSDSIYEQYF | TGTGCCAGCAGTTTCTCGGACAGCATCTACGAGCAGTACTTC
TRBJ2-7 | TRBV5-8 | - | 16 | - | CASSLRPRTGSYEQYF | TGTGCCAGCAGCTTGCGTCCGAGAACCGGTTCCTACGAGCAGTACTTC